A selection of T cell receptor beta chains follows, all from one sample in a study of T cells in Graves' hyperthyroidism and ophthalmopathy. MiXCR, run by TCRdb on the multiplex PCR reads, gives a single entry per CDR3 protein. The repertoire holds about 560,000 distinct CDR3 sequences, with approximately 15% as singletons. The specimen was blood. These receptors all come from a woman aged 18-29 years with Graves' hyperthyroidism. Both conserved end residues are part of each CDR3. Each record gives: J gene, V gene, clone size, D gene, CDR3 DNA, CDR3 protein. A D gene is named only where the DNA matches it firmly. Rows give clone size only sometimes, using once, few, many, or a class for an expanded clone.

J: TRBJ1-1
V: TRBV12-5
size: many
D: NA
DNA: TGTGCTAGTGGTTTGGTACTAAGGTCTGTGACTGAAGCTTTCTTT
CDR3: CASGLVLRSVTEAFF

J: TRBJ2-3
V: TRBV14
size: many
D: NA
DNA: TGTGCCAGCAGCCCGCCCTCGGGCAGCACAGATACGCAGTATTTT
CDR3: CASSPPSGSTDTQYF

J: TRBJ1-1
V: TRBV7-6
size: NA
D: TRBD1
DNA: TGTGCCAGCAGCCTAACCCAGGGGGCGAACACTGAAGCTTTCTTT
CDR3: CASSLTQGANTEAFF

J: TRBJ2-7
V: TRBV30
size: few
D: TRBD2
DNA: TGTGCCTGGAAGGGACTAGCGGACCCCTGGAAGTACGAGCAGTACTTC
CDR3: CAWKGLADPWKYEQYF

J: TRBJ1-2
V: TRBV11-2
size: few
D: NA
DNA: TGTGCCAGCAGTCCCTTGGGGGGGAGAGGCTACACCTTC
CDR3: CASSPLGGRGYTF

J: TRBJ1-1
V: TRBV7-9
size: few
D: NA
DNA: TGTGCCAGCAGCTTCTTCATGAACACTGAAGCTTTCTTT
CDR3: CASSFFMNTEAFF

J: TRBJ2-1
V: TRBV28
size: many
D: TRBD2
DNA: TGTGCCAGCAGTTTAAGACTAGCCCTTGGGAATGAGCAGTTCTTC
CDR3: CASSLRLALGNEQFF

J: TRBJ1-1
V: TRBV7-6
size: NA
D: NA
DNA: TGTGCCAGCAGCTTAGTAGGTCCAACGAACACTGAAGCTTTCTTT
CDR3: CASSLVGPTNTEAFF

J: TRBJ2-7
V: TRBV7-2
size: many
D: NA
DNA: TGTGCCAGCAGCTTCCACTACGAGCAGTACTTC
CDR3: CASSFHYEQYF

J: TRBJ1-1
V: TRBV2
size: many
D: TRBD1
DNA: TGTGCCAGCAGTTACGGACAGGGGTGGACTGAAGCTTTCTTT
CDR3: CASSYGQGWTEAFF

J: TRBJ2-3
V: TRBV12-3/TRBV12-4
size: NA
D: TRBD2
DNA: TGTGCCAGCAGTTTTAAGGGATCGCGGGGGGAAGAGGATACGCAGTATTTT
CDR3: CASSFKGSRGEEDTQYF

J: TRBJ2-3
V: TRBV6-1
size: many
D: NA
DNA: TGTGCCAGCAGAGAGAGAATCCGGACTGAGGCTGGTACGCAGTATTTT
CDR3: CASRERIRTEAGTQYF

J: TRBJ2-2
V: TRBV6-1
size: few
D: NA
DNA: TGTGCCAGCATATTAAACAGGGACACCGGGGAGCTGTTTTTT
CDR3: CASILNRDTGELFF

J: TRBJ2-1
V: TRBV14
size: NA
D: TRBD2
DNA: TGTGCCAGCAGCCAGCGACTAGCGGGGGGCCGCACCTACAATGAGCAGTTCTTC
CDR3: CASSQRLAGGRTYNEQFF

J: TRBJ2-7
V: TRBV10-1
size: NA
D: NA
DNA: TGCACCAGCAGTCAGGATGCCGAGCAGTACTTC
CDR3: CTSSQDAEQYF

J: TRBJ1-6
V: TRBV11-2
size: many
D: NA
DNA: TGTGCCAGCAGGCCTATGCGGGGAGGCTTGGATTCACCCCTCCACTTT
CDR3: CASRPMRGGLDSPLHF

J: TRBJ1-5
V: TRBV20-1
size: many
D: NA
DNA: TGCAGTGCTAGAGGACAGGCCGGGCAGCCCCAGCATTTT
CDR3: CSARGQAGQPQHF

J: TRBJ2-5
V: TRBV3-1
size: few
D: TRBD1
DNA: TGTGCCAGCAGCCAAGATCGTCCAGGGGGCGCAGGGGCGGGAAAAGAGACCCAGTACTTC
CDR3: CASSQDRPGGAGAGKETQYF

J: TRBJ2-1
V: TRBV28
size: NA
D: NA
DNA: TGTGCCAGCAGCTTCCTCCTCGGACCTGTCTACAATGAGCAGTTCTTC
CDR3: CASSFLLGPVYNEQFF

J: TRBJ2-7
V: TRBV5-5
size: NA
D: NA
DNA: TGTGCCAGCAGCTTGGACAGGATTTACGAGCAGTACTTC
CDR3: CASSLDRIYEQYF

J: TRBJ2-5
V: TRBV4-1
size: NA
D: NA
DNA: TGCGCCAGCAGCCAAGATCTGACAGCGGGACACCGGGAGACCCAGTACTTC
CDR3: CASSQDLTAGHRETQYF

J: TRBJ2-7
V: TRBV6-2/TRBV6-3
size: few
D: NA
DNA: TGTGCCAGCAGTTTGCCGGAGCCCTACGAGCAGTACTTC
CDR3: CASSLPEPYEQYF

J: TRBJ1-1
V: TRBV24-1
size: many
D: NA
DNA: TGTGCCACCATCCCTAAGGGGGGCACTGAAGCTTTCTTT
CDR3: CATIPKGGTEAFF

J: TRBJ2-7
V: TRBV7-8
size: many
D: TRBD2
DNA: TGTGCCAGCAGTCCAATAGCGGGGGGAGAGCTTGGGGAGCAGTACTTC
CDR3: CASSPIAGGELGEQYF

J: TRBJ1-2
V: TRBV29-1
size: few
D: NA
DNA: TGCAGCGTTGAACAGGGGACTCTAGCTAACTATGGCTACACCTTC
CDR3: CSVEQGTLANYGYTF

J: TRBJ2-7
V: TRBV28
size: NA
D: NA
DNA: TGTGCCAGCAGTCCCCTGTCGGGAGTTTCCTACGAGCAGTACTTC
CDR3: CASSPLSGVSYEQYF

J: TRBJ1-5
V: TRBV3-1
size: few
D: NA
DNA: TGTGCCAGCAGCCAACCCGGGGTGGCGAATCAGCCCCAGCATTTT
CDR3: CASSQPGVANQPQHF

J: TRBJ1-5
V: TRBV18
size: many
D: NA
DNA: TGTGCCAGCTCACCGCGAGACGTGGGGCCCCAGCATTTT
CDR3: CASSPRDVGPQHF

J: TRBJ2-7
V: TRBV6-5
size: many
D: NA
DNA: TGTGCCAGCAGTTACGGGACAACCTACGAGCAGTACTTC
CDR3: CASSYGTTYEQYF

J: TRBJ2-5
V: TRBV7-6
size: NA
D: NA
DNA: TGTGCCAGCAGCTTAGGTAGGGTCCAAGAGACCCAGTACTTC
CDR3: CASSLGRVQETQYF

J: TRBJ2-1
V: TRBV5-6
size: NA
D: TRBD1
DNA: TGTGCCAGCAGCGGCCCTCCAGGGGGAACCTACAATGAGCAGTTCTTC
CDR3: CASSGPPGGTYNEQFF

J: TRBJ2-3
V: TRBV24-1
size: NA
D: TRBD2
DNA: TGTGCCACCAGTGATGCGACTAGCGGGACTAGCACAGATACGCAGTATTTT
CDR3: CATSDATSGTSTDTQYF

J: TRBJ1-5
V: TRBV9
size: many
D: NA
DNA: TGTGCCAGCAGCGTAGGTTTGGGTAAGCCCCAGCATTTT
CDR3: CASSVGLGKPQHF

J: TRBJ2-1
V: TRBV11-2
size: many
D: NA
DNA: TGTGCCAGCAGCAAGGCGTCACCTCACAATGAGCAGTTCTTC
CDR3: CASSKASPHNEQFF

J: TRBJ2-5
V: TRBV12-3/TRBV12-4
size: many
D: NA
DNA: TGTGCCAGCAGTCGAGGGGGGGGGGCCGCAGAGACCCAGTACTTC
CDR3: CASSRGGGAAETQYF

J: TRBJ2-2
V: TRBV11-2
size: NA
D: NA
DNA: TGTGCCAGCAGCTGGATGGGGGAGAACGGGGTCGGGGAGCTGTTTTTT
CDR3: CASSWMGENGVGELFF

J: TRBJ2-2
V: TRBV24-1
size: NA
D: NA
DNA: TGTGCCACCAGTGATTTTTCGCGGGGCGCGAACACCGGGGAGCTGTTTTTT
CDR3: CATSDFSRGANTGELFF

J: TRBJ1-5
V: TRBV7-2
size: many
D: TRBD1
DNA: TGTGCCAGCAGCTTAGGGTTCAGGGGGAACGGCAATCAGCCCCAGCATTTT
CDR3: CASSLGFRGNGNQPQHF

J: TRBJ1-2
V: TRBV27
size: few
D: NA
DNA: TGTGCCAGCAAACGGACCGGTAACTATGGCTACACCTTC
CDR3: CASKRTGNYGYTF

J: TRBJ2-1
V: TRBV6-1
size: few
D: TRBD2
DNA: TGTGCCAGCAGTGAGCACTCACCCGGGACTAGCGGGGTCTACAATGAGCAGTTCTTC
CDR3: CASSEHSPGTSGVYNEQFF

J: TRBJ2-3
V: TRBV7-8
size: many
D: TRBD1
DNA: TGTGCCAGCAGCCCGGGACAGACCAGCACAGATACGCAGTATTTT
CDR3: CASSPGQTSTDTQYF

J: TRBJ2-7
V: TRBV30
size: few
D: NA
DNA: TGTGCCTGGAGTCGTGGACAGTCCTACGAGCAGTACTTC
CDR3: CAWSRGQSYEQYF

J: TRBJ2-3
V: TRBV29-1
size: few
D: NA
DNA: TGCAGCGTTGGGGGCCTTGGGGGATACGGAACAGATACGCAGTATTTT
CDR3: CSVGGLGGYGTDTQYF

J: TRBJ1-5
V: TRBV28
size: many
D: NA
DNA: TGTGCCAGCTCTGACAGGACACGGTGGCCCCAGCATTTT
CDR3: CASSDRTRWPQHF

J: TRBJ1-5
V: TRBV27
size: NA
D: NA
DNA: TGTGCCAGCAGTTTATTACGTGGTCAGCCCCAGCATTTT
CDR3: CASSLLRGQPQHF